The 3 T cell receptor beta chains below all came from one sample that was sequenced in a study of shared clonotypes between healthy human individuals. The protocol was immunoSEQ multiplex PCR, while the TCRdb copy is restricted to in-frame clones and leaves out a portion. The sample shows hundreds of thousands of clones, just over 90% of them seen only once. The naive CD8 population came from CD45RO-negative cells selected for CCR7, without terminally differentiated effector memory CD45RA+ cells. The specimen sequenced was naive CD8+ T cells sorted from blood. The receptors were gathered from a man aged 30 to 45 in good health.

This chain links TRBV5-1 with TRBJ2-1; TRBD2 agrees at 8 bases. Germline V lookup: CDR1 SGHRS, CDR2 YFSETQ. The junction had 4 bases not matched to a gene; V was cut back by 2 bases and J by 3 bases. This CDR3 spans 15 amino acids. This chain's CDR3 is CASSLSSGHYNEQFF. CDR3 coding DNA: TGCGCCAGCAGCTTATCTAGCGGGCACTACAATGAGCAGTTCTTC.

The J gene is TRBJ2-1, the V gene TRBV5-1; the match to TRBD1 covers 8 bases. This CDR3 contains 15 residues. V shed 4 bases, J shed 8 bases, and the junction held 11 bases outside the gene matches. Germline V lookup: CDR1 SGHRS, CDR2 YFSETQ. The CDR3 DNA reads TGCGCCAGCAGCCGAAGAGGACAGGGACGCGATGAGCAGTTCTTC. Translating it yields CASSRRGQGRDEQFF.

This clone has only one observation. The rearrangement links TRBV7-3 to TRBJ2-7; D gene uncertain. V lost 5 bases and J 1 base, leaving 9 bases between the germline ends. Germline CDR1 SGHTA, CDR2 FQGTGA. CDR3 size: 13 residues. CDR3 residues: CASSPSRSYEQYF. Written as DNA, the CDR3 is TGTGCCAGCAGCCCATCCCGGTCCTACGAGCAGTACTTC.